The source of this T cell receptor beta chain is a study of patients and donors after allogeneic stem cell transplantation. This clonotype was counted once. TCRdb re-called the RT-PCR reads with MiXCR, one entry per CDR3 protein. The table lists about 200,000 distinct CDR3 sequences, about 40% of them singletons. Specimen: blood, either unsorted or a sorted T cell fraction (not recorded which). This sequence was found in a human donor who was either an allogeneic HSCT recipient or a stem cell or donor lymphocyte infusion donor (not recorded which). It is not recorded whose cells these are; they may come from a transplant donor.

CDR3 DNA: TGTGCCAGCAGTTATTGGGGAGGGCCTCAAGAGACCCAGTACTTC. Encoded protein: CASSYWGGPQETQYF. The genes are TRBV6-6 and TRBJ2-5; TRBD2 matches 7 bases. The V gene end was trimmed by 3 bases and the J gene end by 2 bases; junction bases not matched to a gene: 6. The CDR3 is 15 residues long. Per the germline V gene, CDR1 is MNHNY and CDR2 is SVGAGI (reference sequence).